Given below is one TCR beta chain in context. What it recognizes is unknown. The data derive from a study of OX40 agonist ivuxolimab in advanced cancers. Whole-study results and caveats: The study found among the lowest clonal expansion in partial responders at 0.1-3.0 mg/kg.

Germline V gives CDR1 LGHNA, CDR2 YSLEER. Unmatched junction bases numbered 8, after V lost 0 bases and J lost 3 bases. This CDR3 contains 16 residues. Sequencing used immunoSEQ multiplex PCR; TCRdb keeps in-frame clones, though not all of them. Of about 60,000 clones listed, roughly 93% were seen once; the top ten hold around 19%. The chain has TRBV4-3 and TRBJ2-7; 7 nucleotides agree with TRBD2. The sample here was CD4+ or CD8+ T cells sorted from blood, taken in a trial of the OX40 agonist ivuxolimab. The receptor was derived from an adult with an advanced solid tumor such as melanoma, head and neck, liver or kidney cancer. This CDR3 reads CASSQDLAGDIYEQYF. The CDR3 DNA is TGCGCCAGCAGCCAAGATCTGGCGGGAGACATCTACGAGCAGTACTTC.